Presented here are 27 T cell receptor beta chains from one specimen sequenced in a study of T cell responses to AZD1222 COVID-19 vaccine. Sequenced by immunoSEQ multiplex PCR; TCRdb stores in-frame clones only, minus some. The sample has roughly 150,000 clones, approximately 88% seen once. Here the sequenced sample was peripheral blood, taken on day 0 of MenACWY control vaccination. Receptors were obtained from an adult in good health.

This clone was counted between two and nine times. The chain joins TRBV15 to TRBJ2-3, with a possible D match to TRBD1 (5 bases). The CDR3 runs 15 residues. Looked up from germline, CDR1 is LNHNV and CDR2 is YYDKDF (reference sequence). Trimming removed 2 bases at V and 1 base at J, with 10 bases between. CDR3 sequence: CATSRRTRGTDTQYF. DNA of the CDR3: TGTGCCACCAGCAGACGGACAAGGGGCACAGATACGCAGTATTTT.

The chain couples TRBV27 to TRBJ2-7, with unresolved D. V lost 6 bases and J lost 0, with 12 bases in between. Germline CDR1 and CDR2: MNHEY and SMNVEV (reference sequence). CDR3 length: 14 amino acids. The CDR3 nucleotides read TGTGCCAGCAGATCAGGCAGTATCTCCTACGAGCAGTACTTC. As protein: CASRSGSISYEQYF.

This clone showed up just once. The CDR3 nucleotides are TGCAGCGTTGAGGCGGGACAGTACTATGGCTACACCTTC. This sequence encodes CSVEAGQYYGYTF. The rearrangement joins TRBV29-1 to TRBJ1-2; TRBD1 matches at 7 bases. This CDR3 contains 13 residues. CDR1 and CDR2 (germline): SQVTM, ANQGSEA. The junction had 4 bases not matched to a gene; V was cut back by 3 bases and J by 3 bases.

The chain combines TRBV18 with TRBJ2-7; 7 nucleotides line up with TRBD2. This CDR3 comprises 14 residues. Germline CDR1 and CDR2: KGHSH and LQKENI. Unmatched junction bases numbered 8, after V lost 6 bases and J lost 3 bases. Written as DNA, the CDR3 is TGTGCCAGCTCCCAAGCGGGGTCCGACTACGAGCAGTACTTC. Its protein product is CASSQAGSDYEQYF.

The chain links TRBV7-9 to TRBJ2-1, with D unresolved. The CDR3 is 14 residues long. The V gene's germline CDR1 is SEHNR and CDR2 FQNEAQ (reference sequence). V was cut by 3 bases and J by 5 bases, with 11 bases left in between. The CDR3 coding sequence is TGTGCCAGCAGCTTGTCTTTCCTGGACAATGAGCAGTTCTTC. Amino acids: CASSLSFLDNEQFF.

This clone came up once. The gene calls are TRBV5-6 and TRBJ1-3; TRBD1 agrees at 8 bases. The CDR3 extends over 18 amino acids. Unmatched junction bases numbered 13, after V lost 3 bases and J lost 2 bases. CDR1 and CDR2 from the germline V gene are SGHDT and YYEEEE. This chain's CDR3 is CASSYAGQALKTGNTIYF. DNA of the CDR3: TGTGCCAGCAGCTATGCGGGACAGGCATTGAAAACTGGAAACACCATATATTTT.

The chain is built from TRBV30 and TRBJ1-3, with unresolved D. This CDR3 spans 19 amino acids. CDR1 and CDR2 from the germline V gene are GTSNPN and SVGIG (reference sequence). Trimming removed 1 base from V and 0 bases from J, with 22 bases in between. CDR3 sequence reads: CAWSEFGSQLIRSGNTIYF. DNA for the CDR3: TGTGCCTGGAGTGAATTCGGGTCGCAGTTGATCCGCTCTGGAAACACCATATATTTT.

The chain has TRBV4-2 and TRBJ1-1; D is perhaps TRBD1 (6 bases). Germline lookup yields CDR1 LGHNA and CDR2 YNFKEQ. Trimming pared 1 base from V and 1 base from J, leaving 13 bases between. This CDR3 comprises 16 residues. The CDR3 sequence: CASSQGGIQGNTEAFF. CDR3 in DNA: TGTGCCAGCAGCCAAGGGGGGATACAGGGGAACACTGAAGCTTTCTTT.

V and J are TRBV9 and TRBJ1-2; TRBD1 aligns across 9 bases. The V segment lost 3 bases and the J segment 4 bases; nucleotides outside the gene matches: 10. The CDR3 is 16 amino acids. Germline V gene lookup returns CDR1 SGDLS and CDR2 YYNGEE. The CDR3 loop reads CASSALQGATVYGYTF. In nucleotides, the CDR3 is TGTGCCAGCAGCGCACTACAGGGGGCGACCGTCTATGGCTACACCTTC.

J is TRBJ1-1 and V is TRBV19, with 9 bases fitting TRBD1. J gave up 2 bases and V 5 bases, and 3 bases lay outside the gene matches. The CDR3 is made up of 14 amino acids. The germline V gene encodes CDR1 LNHDA and CDR2 SQIVND (reference sequence). This chain's CDR3 is CASSWTGVNTEAFF. The CDR3 nucleotides read TGTGCCAGTAGTTGGACAGGGGTCAACACTGAAGCTTTCTTT.

The V and J genes are TRBV30 and TRBJ1-3, with unresolved D. V was cut by 3 bases and J by 0 bases, with 9 bases left in between. This CDR3 is 14 amino acids long. Germline-derived CDR1 and CDR2 are GTSNPN and SVGIG (reference sequence). CDR3 bases: TGTGCCTGGAGGGATCAAAGCTCTGGAAACACCATATATTTT. This gives the protein CAWRDQSSGNTIYF.

The chain links TRBV27 to TRBJ2-7; D perhaps matches TRBD1 (6 bases). V lost 3 bases and J 2 bases, leaving 11 bases between the germline ends. Looked up from germline, CDR1 is MNHEY and CDR2 is SMNVEV (reference sequence). The CDR3 is made up of 14 amino acids. The CDR3 here is CASSFQGNTYEQYF. CDR3 nucleotides: TGTGCCAGCAGTTTCCAGGGGAACACCTACGAGCAGTACTTC.

The rearrangement joins TRBV7-2 to TRBJ2-7, with D tentatively TRBD2 (7 bases). Germline assignment: CDR1 SGHTA and CDR2 FQGNSA. CDR3 length equals 14 residues. Trimming left V 5 bases short and J 4 bases short, with 15 bases between. The CDR3 sequence: CASSAGGRLYEQYF. CDR3 bases: TGTGCCAGCAGCGCCGGGGGGCGGTTATACGAGCAGTACTTC.

J is TRBJ2-5 and V is TRBV3-1 (or the pseudogene TRBV3-2); 7 bases line up with TRBD2. Germline trimming cut 0 bases from V and 4 bases from J; bases unmatched to any gene: 11. CDR1 and CDR2 (germline): LGHDT, YNNKEL (reference sequence). The CDR3 has 17 amino acids. CDR3 region: CASSQDGLADRGETQYF. The CDR3 DNA sequence: TGTGCCAGCAGCCAAGATGGGCTAGCGGATAGAGGAGAGACCCAGTACTTC.

The rearrangement joins TRBV11-2 to TRBJ1-1, with D perhaps matching TRBD1 (5 bases). Germline V gene lookup returns CDR1 SGHAT and CDR2 FQNNGV. V was cut by 2 bases and J by 2 bases, with 12 bases left in between. This CDR3 region has 15 residues. CDR3 sequence reads: CASSLILGPNTEAFF. In DNA, the CDR3 is TGTGCCAGCAGCTTAATTTTGGGACCTAACACTGAAGCTTTCTTT.

The V call is TRBV7-9, the J call TRBJ2-3; tentative D call: TRBD2 (6 bases). The CDR3 runs 16 residues. Germline V gives CDR1 SEHNR, CDR2 FQNEAQ (reference sequence). V was shortened by 5 bases and J by 0 bases, with 15 bases between the two germline ends. This chain's CDR3 is CASSLPGLRSTDTQYF. In DNA, the CDR3 is TGTGCCAGCAGCCTTCCCGGACTACGGAGCACAGATACGCAGTATTTT.

The rearrangement uses TRBV7-2 and TRBJ1-2, with D perhaps TRBD1 (5 bases). Trimming cost V 0 bases and J 4 bases, with 9 bases left between them. Germline CDR1 SGHTA, CDR2 FQGNSA. The CDR3 is 14 residues long. This CDR3 reads CASSLAPGSYGYTF. The CDR3 DNA follows: TGTGCCAGCAGCTTAGCCCCAGGGAGCTATGGCTACACCTTC. Supplemented by reference TRBV7-2 and TRBJ1-2, the full variable domain reads GAGVSQSPSNKVTEKGKDVELRCDPISGHTALYWYRQSLGQGLEFLIYFQGNSAPDKSGLPSDRFSAERTGGSVSTLTIQRTQQEDSAVYLCASSLAPGSYGYTFGSGTRLTVV.

The CDR3 reads CASSPFSWTDNEKLFF. Here the CDR3 DNA reads TGCGCCAGCAGCCCCTTCAGTTGGACAGATAATGAAAAACTGTTTTTT. The V call is TRBV4-1, the J call TRBJ1-4, with D possibly TRBD1 on 6 matching bases. CDR3 length equals 16 residues. Germline CDR1 MGHRA, CDR2 YSYEKL. V was pared by 4 bases and J by 4 bases, with 16 bases between.

The rearrangement links TRBV28 to TRBJ1-2, with 10 nucleotides matching TRBD1. The CDR3 totals 16 residues. The V gene end was trimmed by 5 bases and the J gene end by 4 bases; junction bases not matched to a gene: 10. CDR1 is MDHEN, CDR2 SYDVKM, per germline. This CDR3 reads CASSLGETGGPYGYTF. CDR3 DNA: TGTGCCAGCAGTCTGGGGGAGACAGGGGGCCCCTATGGCTACACCTTC.

The CDR3 spells CASSQGVGTEAFF. The CDR3 DNA reads as TGTGCCAGCTCACAGGGGGTCGGCACTGAAGCTTTCTTT. The rearrangement uses TRBV18 and TRBJ1-1, with TRBD1 as a possible D gene (6 bases). Germline V gene sequence: CDR1 KGHSH, CDR2 LQKENI. The CDR3 loop spans 13 amino acids. V was pared by 4 bases and J by 4 bases, with 10 bases between.

The chain recombines TRBV24-1 with TRBJ1-2; 8 bases align to TRBD1. Germline values: CDR1 KGHDR, CDR2 SFDVKD. The trim removed 3 bases at V and 2 bases at J, leaving 13 bases unmatched. The CDR3 totals 18 residues. CDR3 nucleotide sequence: TGTGCCACCAGTGATCCCTCAAGTGCGACAGGGGACAACTATGGCTACACCTTC. Translation gives CATSDPSSATGDNYGYTF.

This clone was found a few times. V and J are TRBV28 and TRBJ1-1; D may be TRBD1 (6 bases). The CDR3 runs 14 residues. Trimming removed 11 bases from V and 2 bases from J, with 18 bases in between. Germline V gene data show CDR1 as MDHEN and CDR2 as SYDVKM. The DNA of the CDR3 is TGTGCCTCCAATACCCCCAGGGGCAACACTGAAGCTTTCTTT. Its protein is CASNTPRGNTEAFF.

This clone was seen a single time. The chain is built from TRBV7-2 and TRBJ2-3, with unresolved D. With 1 base removed from V and 3 bases from J, the gap between germline ends came to 8 bases. The CDR3 sequence is 14 residues long. CDR1 and CDR2 (germline): SGHTA, FQGNSA. CDR3 amino acids: CASSLGVRTDTQYF. The CDR3 DNA reads TGTGCCAGCAGCTTAGGAGTACGGACAGATACGCAGTATTTT.

This clone came up a few times. The chain combines TRBV15 with TRBJ2-3, with 8 bases lining up with TRBD1. V was pared by 1 base and J by 2 bases, with 14 bases of the junction left unmatched. Germline assignment: CDR1 LNHNV and CDR2 YYDKDF (reference sequence). The CDR3 has 19 amino acids. The CDR3 is CATSRGQGFTGTHTDTQYF. Here the CDR3 DNA reads TGTGCCACCAGCAGAGGACAGGGGTTTACGGGGACCCACACAGATACGCAGTATTTT.

The rearrangement uses TRBV19 and TRBJ1-2; the D gene is possibly TRBD1 (5 bases). The germline V gene encodes CDR1 LNHDA and CDR2 SQIVND (reference sequence). V lost 3 bases to trimming and J lost 7 bases, with 18 bases between them. The CDR3 runs 15 residues. The CDR3 coding sequence is TGTGCCAGTAGTATCGATGGCAGGGAGGTTCGTGGCTACACCTTC. Protein: CASSIDGREVRGYTF.

The rearrangement uses TRBV25-1 and TRBJ2-2; maybe TRBD1 (6 bases). The CDR3 is 15 amino acids. Germline V gene lookup returns CDR1 MGHDK and CDR2 SYGVNS. Trimming left V 6 bases short and J 2 bases short, with 13 bases between. Here the CDR3 reads CASRSGHLNTGELFF. As DNA, the CDR3 is TGTGCCAGCAGATCGGGACACCTTAACACCGGGGAGCTGTTTTTT.

The chain is built from TRBV19 and TRBJ1-6, with D uncertain. V gave up 3 bases and J gave up 10 bases, with 16 bases separating them. Germline loops: CDR1 LNHDA, CDR2 SQIVND (reference sequence). CDR3 length: 15 residues. The CDR3: CASSIAMGSGSPLHF. The CDR3 DNA reads as TGTGCCAGTAGTATTGCAATGGGCAGTGGGTCACCCCTCCACTTT.